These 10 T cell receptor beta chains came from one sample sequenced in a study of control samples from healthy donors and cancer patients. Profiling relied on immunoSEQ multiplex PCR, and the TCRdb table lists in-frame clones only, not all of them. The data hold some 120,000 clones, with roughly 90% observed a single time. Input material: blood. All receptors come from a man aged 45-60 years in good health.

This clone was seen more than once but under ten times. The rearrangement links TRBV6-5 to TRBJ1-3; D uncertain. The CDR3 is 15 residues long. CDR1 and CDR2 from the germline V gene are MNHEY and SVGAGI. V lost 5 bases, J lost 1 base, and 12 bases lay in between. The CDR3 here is CASSKSELSGNTIYF. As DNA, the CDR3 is TGTGCCAGCAGTAAATCCGAGTTGTCTGGAAACACCATATATTTT.

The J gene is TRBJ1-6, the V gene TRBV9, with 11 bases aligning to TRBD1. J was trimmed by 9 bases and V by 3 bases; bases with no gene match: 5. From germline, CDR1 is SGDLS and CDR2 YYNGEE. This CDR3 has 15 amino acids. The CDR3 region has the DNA TGTGCCAGCAGCGAACTGGGACAGGGGGGTTCACCCCTCCACTTT. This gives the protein CASSELGQGGSPLHF.

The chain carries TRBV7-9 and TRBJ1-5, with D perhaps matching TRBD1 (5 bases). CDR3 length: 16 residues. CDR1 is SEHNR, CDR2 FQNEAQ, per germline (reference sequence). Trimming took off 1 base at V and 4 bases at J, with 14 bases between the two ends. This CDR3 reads CASSLVGQGPNQPQHF. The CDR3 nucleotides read TGTGCCAGCAGCTTAGTCGGGCAGGGTCCTAATCAGCCCCAGCATTTT. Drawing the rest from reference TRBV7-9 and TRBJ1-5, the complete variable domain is DTGVSQNPRHKITKRGQNVTFRCDPISEHNRLYWYRQTLGQGPEFLTYFQNEAQLEKSRLLSDRFSAERPKGSFSTLEIQRTEQGDSAMYLCASSLVGQGPNQPQHFGDGTRLSIL.

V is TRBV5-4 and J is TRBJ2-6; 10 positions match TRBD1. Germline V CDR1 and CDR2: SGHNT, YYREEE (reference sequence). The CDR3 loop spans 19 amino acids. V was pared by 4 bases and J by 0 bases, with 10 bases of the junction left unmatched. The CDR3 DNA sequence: TGTGCCAGCAGCGAGAGGACAGGGGGACGGAGCTCTGGGGCCAACGTCCTGACTTTC. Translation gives CASSERTGGRSSGANVLTF.

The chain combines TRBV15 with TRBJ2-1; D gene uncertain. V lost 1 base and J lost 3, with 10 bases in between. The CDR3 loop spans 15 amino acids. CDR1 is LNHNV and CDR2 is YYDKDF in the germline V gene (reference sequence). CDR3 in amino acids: CATSRASQIYNEQFF. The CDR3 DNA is TGTGCCACCAGCAGAGCGTCACAGATCTACAATGAGCAGTTCTTC. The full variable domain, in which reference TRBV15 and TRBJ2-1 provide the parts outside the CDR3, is DAMVIQNPRYQVTQFGKPVTLSCSQTLNHNVMYWYQQKSSQAPKLLFHYYDKDFNNEADTPDNFQSRRPNTSFCFLDIRSPGLGDTAMYLCATSRASQIYNEQFFGPGTRLTVL.

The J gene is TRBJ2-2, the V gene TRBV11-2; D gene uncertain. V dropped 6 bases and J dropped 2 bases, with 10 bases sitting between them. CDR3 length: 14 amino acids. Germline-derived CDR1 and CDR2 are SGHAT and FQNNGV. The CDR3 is CASRLIRNTGELFF. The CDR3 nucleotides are TGTGCCAGCAGATTAATTAGAAACACCGGGGAGCTGTTTTTT.

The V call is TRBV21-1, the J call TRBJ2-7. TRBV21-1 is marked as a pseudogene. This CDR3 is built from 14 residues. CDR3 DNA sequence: TGTGCCAGCAGCAAAGGGGACGGAATCTACGAGCAGTACTTC. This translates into CASSKGDGIYEQYF.

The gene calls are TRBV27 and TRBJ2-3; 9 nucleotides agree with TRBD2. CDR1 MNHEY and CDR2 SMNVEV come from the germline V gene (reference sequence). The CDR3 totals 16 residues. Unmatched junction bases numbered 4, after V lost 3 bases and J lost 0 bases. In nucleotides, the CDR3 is TGTGCCAGCAGTTTTGGAAGCGGGGGGAGCACAGATACGCAGTATTTT. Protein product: CASSFGSGGSTDTQYF.

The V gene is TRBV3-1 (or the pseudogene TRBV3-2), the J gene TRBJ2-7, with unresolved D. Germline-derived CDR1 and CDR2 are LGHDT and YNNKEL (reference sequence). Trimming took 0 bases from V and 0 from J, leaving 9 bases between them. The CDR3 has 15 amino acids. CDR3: CASSQDPFPSYEQYF. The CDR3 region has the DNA TGTGCCAGCAGCCAAGATCCCTTCCCCTCCTACGAGCAGTACTTC.

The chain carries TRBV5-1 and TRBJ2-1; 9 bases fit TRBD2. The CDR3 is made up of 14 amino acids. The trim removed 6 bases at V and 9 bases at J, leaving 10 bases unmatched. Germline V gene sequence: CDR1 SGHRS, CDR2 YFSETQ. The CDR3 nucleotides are TGCGCCAGCACCTCCGGACTAGCGAGTTTTGAGCAGTTCTTC. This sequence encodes CASTSGLASFEQFF.